Below are 14 T cell receptor beta chains sequenced from a single sample in a study of spatial heterogeneity in lung cancer. No antigen has been identified for these receptors. Each CDR3 protein gets one entry after TCRdb re-called the 5' RACE reads with MiXCR. Among roughly 18,000 distinct CDR3 sequences, approximately 10% were seen once, and the ten largest hold about 20%. Stated time point: sample taken at primary tumor resection. Study-level results: Counts that tracked tumor mutation counts were those of expanded intratumoral alpha and beta TCRs.

The sequencing here drew on lung tumor tissue, taken at surgery. The receptors stem from a female donor with early-stage non-small cell lung cancer.

A note on this clonotype: The library was built for alpha chains, so this beta chain is an off-target read and its size means little. This chain links TRBV6-2 or TRBV6-3 with TRBJ1-1, with 8 bases matching TRBD1. The V gene end was trimmed by 6 bases and the J gene end by 0 bases; junction bases not matched to a gene: 12. This CDR3 comprises 17 residues. Looked up from germline, CDR1 is MNHEY and CDR2 is SVGEGT. The CDR3, as DNA: TGTGCCAGCAGCCCGGACAGGGTACTCCTCATGAACACTGAAGCTTTCTTT. It encodes CASSPDRVLLMNTEAFF.

This clonotype appeared a few times. This beta chain slipped into a library made for alpha chains as a stray read, so its size is not meaningful. V usage is TRBV28 and J usage is TRBJ2-2; the match to TRBD2 covers 9 bases. Trimming took 5 bases from V and 4 from J; bases not matched to a gene: 8. The CDR3 sequence is 16 residues long. Germline assignment: CDR1 MDHEN and CDR2 SYDVKM. For the CDR3, the DNA is TGTGCCAGCAGTGGAGTAGCGGGGGACCCCACCGGGGAGCTGTTTTTT. The encoded protein is CASSGVAGDPTGELFF.

This clonotype was found many times. For a library built for alpha chains, this beta chain is a stray read; little rests on its size. V is TRBV5-8 and J is TRBJ1-1; a possible D gene is TRBD1 (5 bases). The V gene lost 0 bases and the J gene lost 9 bases, with 12 bases spanning the gap. The CDR3 length is 13 residues. Germline V gene data show CDR1 as SGHTS and CDR2 as YDEGEE. The CDR3 spells CASSLDTGAKAFF. Written as DNA, the CDR3 is TGTGCCAGCAGCTTGGACACAGGAGCTAAAGCTTTCTTT. Using reference TRBV5-8 and TRBJ1-1 for the parts outside the CDR3, the full variable domain is EAGVTQSPTHLIKTRGQQATLRCSPISGHTSVYWYQQALGLGLQFLLWYDEGEERNRGNFPPRFSGRQFPNYSSELNVNALELEDSALYLCASSLDTGAKAFFGQGTRLTVV.

This clonotype was found many times. A library prepared for alpha chains yielded this beta chain as an off-target read; its size is of little meaning. The gene calls are TRBV5-1 and TRBJ2-1, with D possibly matching TRBD2 (5 bases). The CDR3 is made up of 14 amino acids. Per germline, CDR1 SGHRS and CDR2 YFSETQ. The V end lost 0 bases, the J end lost 7 bases, and 11 bases lay between the germline ends. CDR3 sequence reads: CASSLALAANEQFF. CDR3 DNA sequence: TGCGCCAGCAGCTTGGCTCTAGCAGCGAATGAGCAGTTCTTC.

For this clonotype: Because the library targeted alpha chains, this beta chain is an off-target read whose size means little. V usage is TRBV30 and J usage is TRBJ1-5; possible D gene TRBD1, 6 bases. From germline, CDR1 is GTSNPN and CDR2 SVGIG (reference sequence). The V gene lost 1 base and the J gene lost 15 bases, with 19 bases spanning the gap. CDR3 length: 13 residues. The DNA for the CDR3 is TGTGCCTGGAGTGCTCTTTTCGGGACAATCCGGCATTTT. This sequence encodes CAWSALFGTIRHF.

In regard to this clonotype: This may arise from a read error, as a much more abundant clone is one base away. A library prepared for alpha chains yielded this beta chain as an off-target read; its size is of little meaning. The V and J genes are TRBV3-1 and TRBJ2-5, with D possibly TRBD2 on 6 matching bases. The CDR3 loop spans 14 amino acids. Germline CDR1 is LGHDT and CDR2 is YNNKEL (reference sequence). This chain's CDR3 is CASSQDLSGETRYF. The CDR3 coding sequence is TGTGCCAGCAGCCAAGATCTCTCGGGAGAGACCCGGTACTTC.

This clonotype was observed a few times. The library was prepared for alpha chains; this beta chain is a stray read, so its frequency means little. This chain connects TRBV3-1 to TRBJ1-1; the match to TRBD1 covers 8 bases. V shed 0 bases and J 12 bases; nucleotides not matched to a gene: 9. The germline CDR1 and CDR2 sequences are LGHDT and YNNKEL (reference sequence). The CDR3 has 14 residues. CDR3 residues: CASSQDLSRQGTFF. The CDR3 DNA reads as TGTGCCAGCAGCCAAGATTTATCGCGACAGGGGACTTTCTTT.

This clonotype was detected ten times or more. This beta chain lies outside the target of a library built for alpha chains; its clone size means little. CDR3 DNA: TGTGCCAGCAGCTTAGCGTCGGGGTCAATCCCCCAGTACTTC. Translated, it gives CASSLASGSIPQYF. The chain recombines TRBV11-2 with TRBJ2-5, with D perhaps matching TRBD2 (5 bases). This CDR3 is 14 amino acids long. Germline V gene lookup returns CDR1 SGHAT and CDR2 FQNNGV. V gave up 1 base and J gave up 9 bases, with 15 bases separating them.

This clonotype occurred many times. This beta chain was picked up by a library intended for alpha chains and is off target, so its count carries little meaning. The chain carries TRBV7-2 and TRBJ2-4; 7 bases match TRBD1. Germline trimming cut 4 bases from V and 9 bases from J; bases unmatched to any gene: 6. Germline values: CDR1 SGHTA, CDR2 FQGNSA. There are 13 residues in the CDR3. CDR3 nucleotide sequence: TGTGCCAGCAGCTCACAATACAGGGGCATTCAGTACTTC. It specifies CASSSQYRGIQYF.

In regard to this clonotype: Because this beta chain is a stray read in a library intended to capture alpha chains, its abundance should not be given much weight. The chain recombines TRBV19 with TRBJ1-2; D call uncertain. With 2 bases removed from V and 6 bases from J, the gap between germline ends came to 10 bases. The CDR3 is made up of 13 amino acids. Germline-derived CDR1 and CDR2 are LNHDA and SQIVND (reference sequence). CDR3 nucleotides: TGTGCCAGTAGTATATGGCGGGATAATGGCTACACCTTC. Its protein is CASSIWRDNGYTF.

This clonotype was recorded many times. Found in a library prepared for alpha chains, this beta chain is an off-target read, and its abundance has little meaning. The V call is TRBV3-1, the J call TRBJ2-2; D not resolved. The CDR3 has 13 amino acids. Trimming shortened V by 5 bases and J by 6 bases, and 10 bases separated the two germline ends. Germline V CDR1 and CDR2: LGHDT, YNNKEL (reference sequence). The CDR3 sequence: CASSSRPAGELFF. CDR3 bases: TGTGCCAGCAGCTCTCGGCCCGCCGGGGAGCTGTTTTTT. Complete variable domain (other parts from reference TRBV3-1 and TRBJ2-2): DTAVSQTPKYLVTQMGNDKSIKCEQNLGHDTMYWYKQDSKKFLKIMFSYNNKELIINETVPNRFSPKSPDKAHLNLHINSLELGDSAVYFCASSSRPAGELFFGEGSRLTVL.

This clonotype was counted ten times or more. As an off-target read in a library built for alpha chains, this beta chain has a frequency of little significance. The CDR3, as DNA: TGTGCCAGCAGTGCCGACAGGGGGCAAGCGGATACGCAGTATTTT. Translation gives CASSADRGQADTQYF. J is TRBJ2-3 and V is TRBV12-3 or TRBV12-4; 10 bases match TRBD1. Trimming at V came to 5 bases and at J to 6 bases, leaving 8 bases not matched to a gene. This CDR3 is built from 15 residues.

By sample share, this clonotype is medium-sized. Being off target in a library aimed at alpha chains, this beta chain has a size of little meaning. V gene TRBV6-5 combines with J gene TRBJ2-7; a possible D gene is TRBD2 (5 bases). V lost 8 bases, J lost 3 bases, and 14 bases lay in between. The CDR3 totals 13 residues. The germline V gene has CDR1 MNHEY and CDR2 SVGAGI. The CDR3 nucleotides read TGTGCCAGCCATACTAGACCGGACTACGAGCAGTACTTC. This sequence encodes CASHTRPDYEQYF.

This clonotype occurred many times. Being off target in a library aimed at alpha chains, this beta chain has a size of little meaning. The chain couples TRBV20-1 to TRBJ2-7; a weak D match, TRBD1 (5 bases). This CDR3 has 13 residues. V was cut by 3 bases and J by 6 bases, with 15 bases left in between. The germline CDR1 and CDR2 sequences are DFQATT and SNEGSKA (reference sequence). The CDR3 protein is CSARAGQTIEQYF. The CDR3 DNA sequence: TGCAGTGCTAGGGCCGGACAAACTATCGAGCAGTACTTC.